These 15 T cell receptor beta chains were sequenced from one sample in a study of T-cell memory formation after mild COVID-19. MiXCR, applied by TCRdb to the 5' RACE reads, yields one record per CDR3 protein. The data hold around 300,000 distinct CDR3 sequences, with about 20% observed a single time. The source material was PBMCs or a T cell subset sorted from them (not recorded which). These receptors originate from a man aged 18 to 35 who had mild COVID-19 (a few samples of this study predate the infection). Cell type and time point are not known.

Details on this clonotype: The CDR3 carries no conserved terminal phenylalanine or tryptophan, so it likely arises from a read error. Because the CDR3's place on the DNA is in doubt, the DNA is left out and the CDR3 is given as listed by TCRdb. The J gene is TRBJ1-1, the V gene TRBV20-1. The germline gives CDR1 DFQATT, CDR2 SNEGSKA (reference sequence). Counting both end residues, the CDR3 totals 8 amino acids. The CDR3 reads CSASGVEI.

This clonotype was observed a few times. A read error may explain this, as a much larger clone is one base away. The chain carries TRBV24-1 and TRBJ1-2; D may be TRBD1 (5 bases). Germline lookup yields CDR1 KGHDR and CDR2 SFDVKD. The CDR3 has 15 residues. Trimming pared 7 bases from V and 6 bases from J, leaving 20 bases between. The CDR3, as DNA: TGTGCCACCAGCGCCGGGGCAGGCACTGTCGATGGCTACACCTTC. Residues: CATSAGAGTVDGYTF.

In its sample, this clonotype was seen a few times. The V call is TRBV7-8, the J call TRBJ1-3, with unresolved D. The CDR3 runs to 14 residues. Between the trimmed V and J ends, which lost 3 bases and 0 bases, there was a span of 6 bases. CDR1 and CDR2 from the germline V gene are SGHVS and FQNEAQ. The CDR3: CASSFNPSGNTIYF. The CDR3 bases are TGTGCCAGCAGCTTCAACCCCTCTGGAAACACCATATATTTT.

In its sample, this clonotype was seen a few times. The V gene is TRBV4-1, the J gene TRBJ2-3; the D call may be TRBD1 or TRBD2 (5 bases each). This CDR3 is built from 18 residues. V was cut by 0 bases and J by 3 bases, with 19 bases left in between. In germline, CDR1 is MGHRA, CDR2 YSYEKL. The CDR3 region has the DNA TGCGCCAGCAGCCAAGAAGGGATAGGGGTCCTAGCAACAGATACGCAGTATTTT. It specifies CASSQEGIGVLATDTQYF.

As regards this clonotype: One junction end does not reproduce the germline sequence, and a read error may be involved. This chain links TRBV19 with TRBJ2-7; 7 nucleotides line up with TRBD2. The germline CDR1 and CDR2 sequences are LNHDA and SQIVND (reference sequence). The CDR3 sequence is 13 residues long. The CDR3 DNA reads TGTGCCCGTAGTATTGGGAGGGGAGGCGAGCAGTACTTC. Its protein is CARSIGRGGEQYF.

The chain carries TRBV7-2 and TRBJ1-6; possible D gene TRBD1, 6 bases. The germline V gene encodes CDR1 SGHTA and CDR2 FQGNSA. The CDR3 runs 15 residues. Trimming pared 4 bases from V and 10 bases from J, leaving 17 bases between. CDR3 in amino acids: CASSSLGGPGSPLHF. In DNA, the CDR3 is TGTGCCAGCAGCTCGCTCGGGGGGCCTGGATCACCCCTCCACTTT.

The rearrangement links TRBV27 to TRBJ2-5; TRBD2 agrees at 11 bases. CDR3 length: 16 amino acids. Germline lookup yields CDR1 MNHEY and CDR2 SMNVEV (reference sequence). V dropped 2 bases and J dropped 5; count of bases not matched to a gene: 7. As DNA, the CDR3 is TGTGCCAGCAGTTTACGCCTAGCGGGGGGATGGGAGACCCAGTACTTC. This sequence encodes CASSLRLAGGWETQYF.

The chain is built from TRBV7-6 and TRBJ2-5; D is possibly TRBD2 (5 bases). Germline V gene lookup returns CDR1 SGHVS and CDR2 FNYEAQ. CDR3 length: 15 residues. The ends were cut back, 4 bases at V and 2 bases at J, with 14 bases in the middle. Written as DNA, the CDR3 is TGTGCCAGCAGCTGGGCCACTAGGCTTCAAGAGACCCAGTACTTC. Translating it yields CASSWATRLQETQYF.

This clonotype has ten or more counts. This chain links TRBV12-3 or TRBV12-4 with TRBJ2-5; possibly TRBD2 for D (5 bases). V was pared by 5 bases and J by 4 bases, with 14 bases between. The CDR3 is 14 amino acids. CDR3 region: CASSPTRTSETQYF. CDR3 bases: TGTGCCAGCAGTCCTACTAGGACGTCAGAGACCCAGTACTTC.

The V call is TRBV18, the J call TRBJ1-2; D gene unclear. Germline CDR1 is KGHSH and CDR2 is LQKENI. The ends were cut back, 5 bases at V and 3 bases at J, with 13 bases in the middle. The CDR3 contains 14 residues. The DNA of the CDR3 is TGTGCCAGCTCAATGATGTCCGGGGACTATGGCTACACCTTC. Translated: CASSMMSGDYGYTF.

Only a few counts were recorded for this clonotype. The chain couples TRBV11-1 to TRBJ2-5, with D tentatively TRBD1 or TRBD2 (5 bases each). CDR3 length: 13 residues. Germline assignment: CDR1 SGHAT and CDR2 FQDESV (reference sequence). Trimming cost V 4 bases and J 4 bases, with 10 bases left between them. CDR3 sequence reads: CASSSGRIETQYF. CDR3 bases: TGTGCCAGCAGCTCGGGACGGATAGAGACCCAGTACTTC.

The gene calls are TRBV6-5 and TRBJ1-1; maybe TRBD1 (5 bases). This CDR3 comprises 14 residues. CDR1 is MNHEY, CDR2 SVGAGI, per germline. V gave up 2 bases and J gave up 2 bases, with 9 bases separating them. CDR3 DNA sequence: TGTGCCAGCAGTTACGGACACCTCAACACTGAAGCTTTCTTT. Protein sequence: CASSYGHLNTEAFF.

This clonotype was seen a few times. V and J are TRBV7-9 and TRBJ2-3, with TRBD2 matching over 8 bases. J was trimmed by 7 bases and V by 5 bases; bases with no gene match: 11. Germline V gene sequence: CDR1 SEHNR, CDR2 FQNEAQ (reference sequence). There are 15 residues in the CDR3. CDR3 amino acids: CASSLGGAPRNTQYF. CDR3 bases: TGTGCCAGCAGCCTCGGGGGGGCCCCCCGGAATACGCAGTATTTT.

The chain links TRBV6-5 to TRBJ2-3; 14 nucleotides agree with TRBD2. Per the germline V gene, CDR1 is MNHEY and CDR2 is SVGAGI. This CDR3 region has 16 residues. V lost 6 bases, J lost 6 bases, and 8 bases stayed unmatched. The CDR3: CASSEGLAGALDTQYF. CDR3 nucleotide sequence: TGTGCCAGCAGCGAGGGACTAGCGGGGGCCCTCGATACGCAGTATTTT.

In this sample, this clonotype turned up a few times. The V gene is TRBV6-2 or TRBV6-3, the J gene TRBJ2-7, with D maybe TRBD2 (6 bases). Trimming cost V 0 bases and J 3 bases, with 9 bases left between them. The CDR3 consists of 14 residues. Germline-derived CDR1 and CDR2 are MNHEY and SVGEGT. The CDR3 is CASSYSAGLYEQYF. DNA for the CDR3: TGTGCCAGCAGTTACTCCGCGGGGCTCTACGAGCAGTACTTC.